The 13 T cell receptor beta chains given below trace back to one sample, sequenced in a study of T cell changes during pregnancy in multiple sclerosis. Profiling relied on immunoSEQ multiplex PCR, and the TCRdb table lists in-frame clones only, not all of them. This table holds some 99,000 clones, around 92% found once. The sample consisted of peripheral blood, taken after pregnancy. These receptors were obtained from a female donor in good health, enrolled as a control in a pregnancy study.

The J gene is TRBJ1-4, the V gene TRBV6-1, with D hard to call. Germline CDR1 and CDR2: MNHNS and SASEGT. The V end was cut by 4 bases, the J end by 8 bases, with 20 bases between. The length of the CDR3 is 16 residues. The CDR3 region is CASSVVEGGVGEKLFF. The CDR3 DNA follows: TGTGCCAGCAGTGTAGTAGAGGGAGGTGTTGGCGAAAAACTGTTTTTT.

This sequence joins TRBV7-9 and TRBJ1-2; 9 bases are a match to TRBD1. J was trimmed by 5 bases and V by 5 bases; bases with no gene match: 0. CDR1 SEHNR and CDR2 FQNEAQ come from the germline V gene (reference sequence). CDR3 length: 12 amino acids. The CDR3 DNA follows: TGTGCCAGCAGCGGACAGGGGTATGGCTACACCTTC. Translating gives CASSGQGYGYTF.

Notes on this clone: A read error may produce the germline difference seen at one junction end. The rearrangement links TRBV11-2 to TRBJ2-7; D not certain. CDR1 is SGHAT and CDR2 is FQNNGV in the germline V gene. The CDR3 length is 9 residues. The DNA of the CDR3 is TGTGCCAGCAGCTTCCCTCTCGTCTTC. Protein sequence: CASSFPLVF.

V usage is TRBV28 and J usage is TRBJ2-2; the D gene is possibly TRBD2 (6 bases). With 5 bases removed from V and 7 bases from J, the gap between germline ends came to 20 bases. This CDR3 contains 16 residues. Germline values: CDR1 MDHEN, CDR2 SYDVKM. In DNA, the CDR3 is TGTGCCAGCAGTCCCGGTCGGGGGAGACCAGACGGGGAGCTGTTTTTT. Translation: CASSPGRGRPDGELFF.

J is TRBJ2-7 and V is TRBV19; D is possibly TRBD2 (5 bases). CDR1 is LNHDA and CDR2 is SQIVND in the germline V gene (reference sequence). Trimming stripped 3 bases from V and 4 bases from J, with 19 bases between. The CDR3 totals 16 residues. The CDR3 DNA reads TGTGCCAGTAGTATCGGGATTCCTGTGTCACCTTACGAGCAGTACTTC. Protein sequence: CASSIGIPVSPYEQYF.

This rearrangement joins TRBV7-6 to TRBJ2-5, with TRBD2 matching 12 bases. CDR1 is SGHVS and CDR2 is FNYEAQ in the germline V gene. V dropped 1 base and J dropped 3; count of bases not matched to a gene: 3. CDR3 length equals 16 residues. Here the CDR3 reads CASSLVRLAGEETQYF. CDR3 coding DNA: TGTGCCAGCAGCTTAGTGCGACTAGCGGGAGAAGAGACCCAGTACTTC.

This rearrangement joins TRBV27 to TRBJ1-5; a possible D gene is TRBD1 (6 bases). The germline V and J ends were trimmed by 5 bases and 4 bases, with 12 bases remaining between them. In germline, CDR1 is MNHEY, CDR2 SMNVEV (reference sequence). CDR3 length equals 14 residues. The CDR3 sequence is CASSGLGANQPQHF. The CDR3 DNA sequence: TGTGCCAGCAGTGGTTTGGGGGCGAATCAGCCCCAGCATTTT.

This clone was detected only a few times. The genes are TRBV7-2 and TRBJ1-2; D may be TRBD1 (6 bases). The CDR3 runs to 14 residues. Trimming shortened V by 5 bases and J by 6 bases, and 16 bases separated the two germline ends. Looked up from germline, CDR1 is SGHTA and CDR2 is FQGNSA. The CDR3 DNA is TGTGCCAGCAGCCCCTGGGGCAGGGGAGATGGCTACACCTTC. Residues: CASSPWGRGDGYTF.

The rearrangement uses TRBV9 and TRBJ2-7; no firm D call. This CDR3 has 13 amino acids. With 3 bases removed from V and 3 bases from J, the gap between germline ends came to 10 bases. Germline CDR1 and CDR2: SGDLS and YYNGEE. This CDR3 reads CASSAASHYEQYF. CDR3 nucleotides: TGTGCCAGCAGCGCAGCGAGCCACTACGAGCAGTACTTC. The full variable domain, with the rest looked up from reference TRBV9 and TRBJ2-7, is DSGVTQTPKHLITATGQRVTLRCSPRSGDLSVYWYQQSLDQGLQFLIQYYNGEERAKGNILERFSAQQFPDLHSELNLSSLELGDSALYFCASSAASHYEQYFGPGTRLTVT.

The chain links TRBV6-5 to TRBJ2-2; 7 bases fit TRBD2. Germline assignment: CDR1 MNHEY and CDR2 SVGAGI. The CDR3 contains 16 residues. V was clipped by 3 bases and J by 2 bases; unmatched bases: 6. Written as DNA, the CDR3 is TGTGCCAGCAGTTATCGTCTAGCGGTTAACACCGGGGAGCTGTTTTTT. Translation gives CASSYRLAVNTGELFF.

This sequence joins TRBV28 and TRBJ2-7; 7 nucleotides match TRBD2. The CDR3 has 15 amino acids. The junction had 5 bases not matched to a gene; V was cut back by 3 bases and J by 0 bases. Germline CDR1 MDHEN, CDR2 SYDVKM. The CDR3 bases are TGTGCCAGCAGTTTCCGGGGGGTGTCCTCCTACGAGCAGTACTTC. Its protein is CASSFRGVSSYEQYF.

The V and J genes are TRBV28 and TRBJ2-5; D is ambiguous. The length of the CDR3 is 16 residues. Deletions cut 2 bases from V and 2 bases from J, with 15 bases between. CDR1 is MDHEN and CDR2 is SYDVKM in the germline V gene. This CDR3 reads CASSLRRWASQETQYF. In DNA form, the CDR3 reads TGTGCCAGCAGTTTAAGGCGCTGGGCCTCACAAGAGACCCAGTACTTC.

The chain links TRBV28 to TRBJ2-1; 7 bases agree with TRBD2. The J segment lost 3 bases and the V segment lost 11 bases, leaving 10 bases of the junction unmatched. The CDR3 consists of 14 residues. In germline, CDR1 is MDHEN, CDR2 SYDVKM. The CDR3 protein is CASLPASGYNEQFF. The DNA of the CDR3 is TGTGCCTCGTTACCCGCTAGCGGCTACAATGAGCAGTTCTTC.